Given below is one T cell receptor beta chain in context. The sample originates from a study of blood T cell repertoires in COVID-19. Study at large: Sample material is recorded as cDNA or gDNA derived from T cells, B-cell-depleted T cells, or PBMCs.

A PCR-confirmed or clinician-diagnosed COVID-19 case had contacted exposed participants within 2 weeks of entry. Only in-frame clones appear in the TCRdb table, and some are missing; sequencing was by immunoSEQ multiplex PCR. The table records hundreds of thousands of clones, about four fifths of them present only once. CDR1 ENHRY and CDR2 SYGVKD come from the germline V gene. This CDR3 contains 14 residues. V was shortened by 9 bases and J by 5 bases, with 17 bases between the two germline ends. The source material was PBMCs or T cells enriched from blood (not recorded which). The J gene is TRBJ2-1, the V gene TRBV10-3; D is possibly TRBD2 (6 bases). The clonotype originates from a man in his forties who had been exposed to COVID-19. The CDR3, as DNA: TGTGCCATTACTAGCTCGGGGAAAGACAATGAGCAGTTCTTC. Translation: CAITSSGKDNEQFF.